This TCR beta chain appears in the sequencing data of a study of CD8 T cells in ankylosing spondylitis. Notes on the study in general: Fewer than 10 highly homologous variants formed a TCR beta motif that appeared characteristic of ankylosing spondylitis blood. The clones that were linked to disease were reported to be significantly enriched in matched synovial fluid samples from ankylosing spondylitis patients. CD8+ by phenotype, disease-linked clones were relatively rare in peripheral blood.

By quantitative 5'-RACE with molecular barcodes, the TCR beta libraries were made. TCRdb used MiXCR to reprocess the 5' RACE reads, holding one entry per CDR3 protein. The sample records some 130,000 distinct CDR3 sequences, 17% being singletons. In the case of this clonotype: Its target is not known.

The CDR3 length is 17 residues. Per germline, CDR1 MDHEN and CDR2 SYDVKM. V was pared by 6 bases and J by 7 bases, with 16 bases of the junction left unmatched. Sequencing used blood, either unsorted or a sorted T cell fraction (not recorded which). This receptor was taken from a male donor with ankylosing spondylitis. The rearrangement links TRBV28 to TRBJ2-1, with TRBD2 matching 9 bases. In nucleotides, the CDR3 is TGTGCCAGCAGGCTATTCCCCCGGGCGGGAGGGGGAAATGAGCAGTTCTTC. Its translation is CASRLFPRAGGGNEQFF.